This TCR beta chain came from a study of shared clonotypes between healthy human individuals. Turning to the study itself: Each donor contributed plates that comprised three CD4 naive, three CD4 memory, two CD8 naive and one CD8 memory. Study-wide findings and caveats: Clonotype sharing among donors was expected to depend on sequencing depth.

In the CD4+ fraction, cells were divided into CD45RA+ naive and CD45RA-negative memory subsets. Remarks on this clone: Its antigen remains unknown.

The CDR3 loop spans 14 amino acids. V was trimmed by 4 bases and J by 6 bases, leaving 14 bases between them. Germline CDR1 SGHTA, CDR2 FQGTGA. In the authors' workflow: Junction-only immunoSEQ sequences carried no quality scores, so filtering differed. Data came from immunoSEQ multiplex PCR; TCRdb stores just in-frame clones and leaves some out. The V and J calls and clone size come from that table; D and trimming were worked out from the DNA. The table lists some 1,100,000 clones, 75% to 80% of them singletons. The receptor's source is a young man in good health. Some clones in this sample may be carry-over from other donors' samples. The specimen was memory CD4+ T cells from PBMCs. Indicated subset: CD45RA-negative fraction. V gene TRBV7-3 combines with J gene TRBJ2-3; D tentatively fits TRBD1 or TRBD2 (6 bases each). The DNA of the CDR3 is TGTGCCAGCAGCTCCGGAGGGGGTGGGGATACGCAGTATTTT. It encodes CASSSGGGGDTQYF. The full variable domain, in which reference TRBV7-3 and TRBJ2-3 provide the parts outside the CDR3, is GAGVSQTPSNKVTEKGKYVELRCDPISGHTALYWYRQSLGQGPEFLIYFQGTGAADDSGLPNDRFFAVRPEGSVSTLKIQRTERGDSAVYLCASSSGGGGDTQYFGPGTRLTVL.